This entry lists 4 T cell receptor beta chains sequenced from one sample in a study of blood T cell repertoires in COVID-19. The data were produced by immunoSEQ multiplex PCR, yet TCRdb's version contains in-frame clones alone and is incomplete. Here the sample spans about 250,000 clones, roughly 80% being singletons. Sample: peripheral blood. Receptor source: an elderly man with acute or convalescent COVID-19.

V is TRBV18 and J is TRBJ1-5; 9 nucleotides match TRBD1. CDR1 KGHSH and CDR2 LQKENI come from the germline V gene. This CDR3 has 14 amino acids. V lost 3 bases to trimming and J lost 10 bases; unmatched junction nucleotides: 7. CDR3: CASSPAQGAVPQHF. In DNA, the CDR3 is TGTGCCAGCTCACCCGCACAGGGGGCGGTACCCCAGCATTTT.

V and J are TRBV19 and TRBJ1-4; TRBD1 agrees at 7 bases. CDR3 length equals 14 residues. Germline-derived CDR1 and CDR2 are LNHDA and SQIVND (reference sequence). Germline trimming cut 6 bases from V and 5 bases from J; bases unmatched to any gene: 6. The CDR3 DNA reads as TGTGCCAGTAGCAACCGGGACAGAAATGAAAAACTGTTTTTT. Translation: CASSNRDRNEKLFF.

CDR3: CASSLVRGGGANVLTF. As DNA, the CDR3 is TGTGCCAGCAGCTTGGTGAGGGGAGGAGGGGCCAACGTCCTGACTTTC. The V call is TRBV5-4, the J call TRBJ2-6; possibly TRBD2 for D (6 bases). The CDR3 runs to 16 residues. Germline CDR1 and CDR2: SGHNT and YYREEE (reference sequence). Trimming shortened V by 0 bases and J by 4 bases, and 11 bases separated the two germline ends.

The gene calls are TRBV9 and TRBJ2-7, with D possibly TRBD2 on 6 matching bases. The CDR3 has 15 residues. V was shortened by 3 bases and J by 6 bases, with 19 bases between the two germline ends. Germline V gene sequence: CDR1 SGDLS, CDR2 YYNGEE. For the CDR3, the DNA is TGTGCCAGCAGCGCGTACTTAACCCAGGAGGGCGAGCAGTACTTC. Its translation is CASSAYLTQEGEQYF. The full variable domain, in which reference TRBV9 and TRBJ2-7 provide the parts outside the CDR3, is DSGVTQTPKHLITATGQRVTLRCSPRSGDLSVYWYQQSLDQGLQFLIQYYNGEERAKGNILERFSAQQFPDLHSELNLSSLELGDSALYFCASSAYLTQEGEQYFGPGTRLTVT.